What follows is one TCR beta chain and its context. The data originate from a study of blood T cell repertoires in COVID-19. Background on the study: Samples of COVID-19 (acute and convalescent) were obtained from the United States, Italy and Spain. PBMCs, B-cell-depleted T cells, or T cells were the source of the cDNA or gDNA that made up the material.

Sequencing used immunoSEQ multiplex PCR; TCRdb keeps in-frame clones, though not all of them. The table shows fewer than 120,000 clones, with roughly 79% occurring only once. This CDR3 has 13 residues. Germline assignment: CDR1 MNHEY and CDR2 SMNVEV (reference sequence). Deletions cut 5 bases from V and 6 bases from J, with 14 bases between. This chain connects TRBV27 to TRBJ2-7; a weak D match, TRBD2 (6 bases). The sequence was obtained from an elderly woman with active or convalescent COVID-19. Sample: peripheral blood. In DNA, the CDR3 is TGTGCCAGCAGTGCCTTACTAGCTTTCGAGCAGTACTTC. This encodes CASSALLAFEQYF.